This passage covers 21 T cell receptor beta chains from one sample sequenced in a study of T cell changes during pregnancy in multiple sclerosis. Sequencing was performed with immunoSEQ multiplex PCR; in TCRdb, only in-frame clones are kept and a portion is missing. The sample shows about 40,000 clones, less than 95% of them seen only once. Sequenced material: peripheral blood, taken in the third trimester of pregnancy. The receptors originated from a female donor with multiple sclerosis, enrolled in a pregnancy study.

As DNA, the CDR3 is TGTGCCAGCAGTCTAGCGCTCACCCCCACAGATACGCAGTATTTT. This encodes CASSLALTPTDTQYF. The chain links TRBV6-5 to TRBJ2-3; D may be TRBD2 (6 bases). Germline-derived CDR1 and CDR2 are MNHEY and SVGAGI. The CDR3 has 15 amino acids. Trimming pared 5 bases from V and 2 bases from J, leaving 14 bases between.

This chain links TRBV5-4 with TRBJ1-1; D gene ambiguous. Germline CDR1 is SGHNT and CDR2 is YYREEE (reference sequence). V lost 1 base to trimming and J lost 6 bases, with 7 bases between them. The length of the CDR3 is 12 residues. In DNA, the CDR3 is TGTGCCAGCAGCTTGAGCGCGGCTGAAGCTTTCTTT. Its protein is CASSLSAAEAFF.

This chain joins TRBV28 and TRBJ1-2; the match to TRBD1 covers 10 bases. CDR1 MDHEN and CDR2 SYDVKM come from the germline V gene. The CDR3 length is 13 residues. V was clipped by 5 bases and J by 9 bases; unmatched bases: 6. CDR3 loop: CASSLRDRGSYTF. CDR3 DNA: TGTGCCAGCAGTCTCAGGGACAGGGGTAGCTACACCTTC.

V is TRBV7-2 and J is TRBJ2-5; a weak D match, TRBD1 (6 bases). Between the trimmed V and J ends, which lost 5 bases and 7 bases, there was a span of 20 bases. The CDR3 has 15 residues. The germline CDR1 and CDR2 sequences are SGHTA and FQGNSA. The CDR3 sequence: CASSPHSRDMGTQYF. The DNA for the CDR3 is TGTGCCAGCAGCCCACACTCCCGGGACATGGGGACCCAGTACTTC.

The chain links TRBV5-1 to TRBJ1-3, with unresolved D. The germline V gene has CDR1 SGHRS and CDR2 YFSETQ. The CDR3 is 16 residues long. Trimming cost V 0 bases and J 0 bases, with 10 bases left between them. The CDR3 spells CASSLDGTNSGNTIYF. The CDR3, as DNA: TGCGCCAGCAGCTTGGATGGCACAAACTCTGGAAACACCATATATTTT. Full variable domain (remainder filled in from reference TRBV5-1 and TRBJ1-3): KAGVTQTPRYLIKTRGQQVTLSCSPISGHRSVSWYQQTPGQGLQFLFEYFSETQRNKGNFPGRFSGRQFSNSRSEMNVSTLELGDSALYLCASSLDGTNSGNTIYFGEGSWLTVV.

The chain uses TRBV9 and TRBJ2-5; TRBD2 matches at 7 bases. CDR1 is SGDLS and CDR2 is YYNGEE in the germline V gene. This CDR3 comprises 15 residues. Trimming at V came to 0 bases and at J to 2 bases, leaving 4 bases not matched to a gene. The CDR3 DNA reads as TGTGCCAGCAGCGTAGTGGGGGGGGAACAAGAGACCCAGTACTTC. It translates to CASSVVGGEQETQYF.

J is TRBJ1-4 and V is TRBV5-4; 7 bases match TRBD1. The ends lost 3 bases at V and 6 bases at J; junction bases unmatched: 5. This CDR3 comprises 14 residues. From germline, CDR1 is SGHNT and CDR2 YYREEE (reference sequence). The CDR3 loop is CASSWTGRDEKLFF. The CDR3 DNA follows: TGTGCCAGCAGCTGGACAGGCCGGGATGAAAAACTGTTTTTT.

The chain recombines TRBV15 with TRBJ2-7, with D possibly TRBD1 on 5 matching bases. V lost 0 bases and J lost 2, with 11 bases in between. In germline, CDR1 is LNHNV, CDR2 YYDKDF (reference sequence). The CDR3 loop spans 15 amino acids. CDR3 sequence (DNA): TGTGCCACCAGCAGAGACGACAGTTCAACCTACGAGCAGTACTTC. Its translation is CATSRDDSSTYEQYF.

The rearrangement links TRBV12-1 to TRBJ2-7; the D call of TRBD1 is as the table states it, not checked on the DNA. TRBV12-1 is recorded as a pseudogene. This CDR3 contains 16 residues. The DNA of the CDR3 is TGTGCCAGCAGCACGGGCGTAAGGGGAAGTACCTACGAGCAGTACTTC. Its protein is CASSTGVRGSTYEQYF.

The J gene is TRBJ2-1, the V gene TRBV5-4; 12 nucleotides match TRBD2. The junction had 16 bases not matched to a gene; V was cut back by 4 bases and J by 14 bases. Germline V gene lookup returns CDR1 SGHNT and CDR2 YYREEE (reference sequence). There are 16 residues in the CDR3. This chain's CDR3 is CASSPRTSGEPTLEFF. The CDR3 region has the DNA TGTGCCAGCAGCCCTAGGACTAGCGGGGAACCCACGTTGGAGTTCTTC.

The J gene is TRBJ1-5, the V gene TRBV5-6; 10 bases agree with TRBD1. V gave up 4 bases and J gave up 5 bases; unmatched junction bases: 6. This CDR3 is 15 amino acids long. The germline gives CDR1 SGHDT, CDR2 YYEEEE. CDR3 sequence: CASSPGQGKDQPQHF. As DNA, the CDR3 is TGTGCCAGCAGCCCGGGACAGGGGAAGGATCAGCCCCAGCATTTT.

This clone occurred a few times. The rearrangement uses TRBV6-6 and TRBJ1-1; D might be TRBD1 (5 bases). Germline CDR1 MNHNY, CDR2 SVGAGI (reference sequence). Deletions cut 5 bases from V and 6 bases from J, with 19 bases between. The CDR3 covers 15 residues. The CDR3 protein is CASSQGGVKFSEAFF. The CDR3 bases are TGTGCCAGCAGTCAGGGCGGGGTTAAGTTCTCTGAAGCTTTCTTT.

This chain connects TRBV28 to TRBJ2-2; D is perhaps TRBD1 (5 bases). CDR1 MDHEN and CDR2 SYDVKM come from the germline V gene. The CDR3 extends over 17 amino acids. V gave up 10 bases and J gave up 8 bases, with 29 bases separating them. This CDR3 reads CATTPLSVSGSLGELFF. The DNA for the CDR3 is TGTGCCACCACCCCCCTTAGTGTATCAGGGTCCTTGGGGGAGCTGTTTTTT.

This clone was seen only once. The rearrangement links TRBV5-5 to TRBJ2-1; no definite D call. Trimming left V 0 bases short and J 4 bases short, with 8 bases between. The CDR3 consists of 14 residues. The germline V gene has CDR1 SGHKS and CDR2 YYEKEE (reference sequence). The CDR3 is CASSLEQPYNEQFF. The CDR3 DNA reads as TGTGCCAGCAGCTTGGAACAGCCTTACAATGAGCAGTTCTTC.

The CDR3 sequence: CASSTSGGGSETQYF. As DNA, the CDR3 is TGTGCCAGCAGCACTAGCGGGGGGGGATCGGAGACCCAGTACTTC. This chain links TRBV9 with TRBJ2-5, with 13 bases aligning to TRBD2. V lost 4 bases to trimming and J lost 5 bases; unmatched junction nucleotides: 5. Germline V lookup: CDR1 SGDLS, CDR2 YYNGEE. This CDR3 has 15 residues.

CDR3 nucleotide sequence: TGTGCCAGCAGCGCGGACAGCGGTCAGCCCCAGCATTTT. It encodes CASSADSGQPQHF. The chain is built from TRBV9 and TRBJ1-5; tentatively, D is TRBD1 (6 bases). The V gene lost 3 bases and the J gene lost 6 bases, with 10 bases spanning the gap. In germline, CDR1 is SGDLS, CDR2 YYNGEE. The length of the CDR3 is 13 residues. Complete variable domain (other parts from reference TRBV9 and TRBJ1-5): DSGVTQTPKHLITATGQRVTLRCSPRSGDLSVYWYQQSLDQGLQFLIQYYNGEERAKGNILERFSAQQFPDLHSELNLSSLELGDSALYFCASSADSGQPQHFGDGTRLSIL.

The V gene is TRBV21-1, the J gene TRBJ1-4; the table's D call, TRBD1, was not checked against the DNA. TRBV21-1 is a documented pseudogene. CDR3 size: 16 residues. CDR3 protein: CASSKGARGRREKLFF. CDR3 sequence (DNA): TGTGCCAGCAGCAAAGGGGCCAGGGGGCGCCGGGAAAAACTGTTTTTT.

About this clone: The identical CDR3 is also encoded by other nucleotide sequences in the sample. The V call is TRBV4-1, the J call TRBJ1-1; a weak D match, TRBD1 (5 bases). Germline assignment: CDR1 MGHRA and CDR2 YSYEKL. The CDR3 has 13 amino acids. Between the trimmed V and J ends, which lost 4 bases and 1 base, there was a span of 7 bases. CDR3 protein: CASSLDRNTEAFF. The CDR3 coding sequence is TGCGCCAGCAGCCTAGACAGGAACACTGAAGCTTTCTTT.

This rearrangement joins TRBV18 to TRBJ1-2, with 9 bases matching TRBD1. Germline lookup yields CDR1 KGHSH and CDR2 LQKENI. The CDR3 is 14 residues long. The J segment lost 8 bases and the V segment lost 3 bases, leaving 7 bases of the junction unmatched. Written as DNA, the CDR3 is TGTGCCAGCTCACCCCCACAGGGGGCGGGGGGCTACACCTTC. Translation: CASSPPQGAGGYTF.

In regard to this clone: At one end, the junction sequence differs from germline, possibly due to a read error. The V and J genes are TRBV5-4 and TRBJ2-1, with 9 bases matching TRBD2. Germline-derived CDR1 and CDR2 are SGHNT and YYREEE (reference sequence). CDR3 length: 14 amino acids. This CDR3 reads CASSLERGERGRIF. Written as DNA, the CDR3 is TGTGCCAGCAGCTTGGAGCGGGGGGAGAGGGGGCGGATCTTC. Full variable domain (missing parts from reference TRBV5-4 and TRBJ2-1): ETGVTQSPTHLIKTRGQQVTLRCSSQSGHNTVSWYQQALGQGPQFIFQYYREEENGRGNFPPRFSGLQFPNYSSELNVNALELDDSALYLCASSLERGERGRIFGPGTRLTVL.

The chain recombines TRBV29-1 with TRBJ1-4; 7 bases are a match to TRBD1. CDR1 SQVTM and CDR2 ANQGSEA come from the germline V gene. With V trimmed by 4 bases and J by 9 bases, 14 bases remained unmatched. This CDR3 spans 15 amino acids. CDR3: CSVAPAQGVGKKLFF. The CDR3 DNA reads as TGCAGCGTTGCGCCCGCCCAGGGGGTTGGGAAAAAACTGTTTTTT. Full variable domain (outside the CDR3, taken from reference TRBV29-1 and TRBJ1-4): SAVISQKPSRDICQRGTSLTIQCQVDSQVTMMFWYRQQPGQSLTLIATANQGSEATYESGFVIDKFPISRPNLTFSTLTVSNMSPEDSSIYLCSVAPAQGVGKKLFFGSGTQLSVL.